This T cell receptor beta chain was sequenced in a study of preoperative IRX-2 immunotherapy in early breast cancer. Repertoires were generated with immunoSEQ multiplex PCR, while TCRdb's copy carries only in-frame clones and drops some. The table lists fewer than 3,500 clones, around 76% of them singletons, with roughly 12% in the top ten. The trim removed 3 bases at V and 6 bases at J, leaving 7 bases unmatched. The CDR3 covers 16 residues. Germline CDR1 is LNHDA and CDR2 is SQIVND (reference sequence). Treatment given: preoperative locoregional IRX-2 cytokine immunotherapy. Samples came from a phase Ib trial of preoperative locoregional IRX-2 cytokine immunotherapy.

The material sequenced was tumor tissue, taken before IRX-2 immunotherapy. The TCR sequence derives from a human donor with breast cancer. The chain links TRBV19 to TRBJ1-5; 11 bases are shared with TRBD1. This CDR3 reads CASSIPGQGARQPQHF. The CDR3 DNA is TGTGCCAGTAGTATCCCAGGACAGGGGGCTCGTCAGCCCCAGCATTTT.